These T cell receptor beta chains were read from a single sample in a study of spatial heterogeneity in lung cancer. Using its own MiXCR run on the 5' RACE reads, TCRdb lists one record per CDR3 protein. The top ten clones hold 16% of a sample with roughly 120,000 distinct CDR3 sequences, more than 10% of them seen once. The specimen was PBMCs, collected at follow-up. The origin of the receptors is a male donor with early-stage non-small cell lung cancer. The CDR3 runs from the conserved cysteine through the conserved F or W. A D gene is named only where the DNA matches it firmly. Size is stated for part of the rows, as once, few or many counts, or as a class when the clone is expanded.

V gene,J gene,D gene,clone size,CDR3 DNA,CDR3 protein
TRBV2,TRBJ2-1,NA,few,TGTGCCAGCGGAGGGGGCGATCCCCCTAGGAATGAGCAGTTCTTC,CASGGGDPPRNEQFF
TRBV7-8,TRBJ2-2,NA,many,TGTGCCAGCAGCCGGACCGTAGCGATGAACACCGGGGAGCTGTTTTTT,CASSRTVAMNTGELFF
TRBV29-1,TRBJ1-1,TRBD1,many,TGCAGCGCCAGGACAGGTATGAACACTGAAGCTTTCTTT,CSARTGMNTEAFF
TRBV29-1,TRBJ1-1,TRBD1,many,TGCAGCGCCTCTCCGGACAGGTACACTGAAGCTTTCTTT,CSASPDRYTEAFF
TRBV29-1,TRBJ1-2,NA,few,TGCAGCGTCCCGTTTTTACCGGGACAATATGGCTACACCTTC,CSVPFLPGQYGYTF
TRBV7-2,TRBJ2-7,NA,many,TGTGCCAGCAGCTTAGCGTATAGGGCTAACTACGAGCAGTACTTC,CASSLAYRANYEQYF
TRBV6-5,TRBJ2-4,TRBD1,few,TGTGCCAGCAGTTACTCCGGACAGGGGGCCAGCCTAGCCAAAAACATTCAGTACTTC,CASSYSGQGASLAKNIQYF
TRBV7-2,TRBJ2-7,TRBD1,NA,TGTGCCAGCAGCTTAGTCGGACAGGGTAACGAGCAGTACTTC,CASSLVGQGNEQYF
TRBV19,TRBJ1-5,NA,few,TGTGCCAGTAGTATACGTTCGGGGGTGGGCAATCAGCCCCAGCATTTT,CASSIRSGVGNQPQHF
TRBV7-9,TRBJ2-7,NA,few,TGTGCCAGCAGCTTAGGAACGGGCACGGGCGAGCAGTACTTC,CASSLGTGTGEQYF
TRBV20-1,TRBJ2-7,NA,few,TGCAGTGCTAGAGAGGAGGGGGCCATCTACGAGCAGTACTTC,CSAREEGAIYEQYF
TRBV24-1,TRBJ2-1,NA,few,TGTGCCACCAGTGATTACCCCTCTTCTGAGCAGTTCTTC,CATSDYPSSEQFF
TRBV5-1,TRBJ2-5,NA,NA,TGCGCCAGCAGCTTCCCAGGTTCAGGACAAGAGACCCAGTACTTC,CASSFPGSGQETQYF
TRBV20-1,TRBJ2-1,TRBD1,many,TGCAGTGCTAGAGATTGGAGACAGGGGGTGGATGAGCAGTTCTTC,CSARDWRQGVDEQFF
TRBV5-6,TRBJ1-6,NA,NA,TGTGCCAGCAACTTGTGGGGCAGGGAATCCCTTAATTCACCCCTCCACTTT,CASNLWGRESLNSPLHF
TRBV29-1,TRBJ1-2,NA,many,TGCAGCCTGGTCGCCGAGGCAGGGAATGGCTACACCTTC,CSLVAEAGNGYTF
TRBV7-2,TRBJ2-2,NA,once,TGTGCCAGCAGCTTGTGGCAGGCCACCGGGGAGCTGTTTTTT,CASSLWQATGELFF
TRBV24-1,TRBJ2-1,TRBD1,NA,TGTGCCACCAGTGATGACAGGGTCAATGAGCAGTTCTTC,CATSDDRVNEQFF
TRBV4-3,TRBJ1-4,NA,few,TGCGCCAGCAGCCAAGATTTTAGGGGCCTGGGTGAAAAACTGTTTTTT,CASSQDFRGLGEKLFF
TRBV10-1,TRBJ2-1,NA,NA,TGCGCCAGCAGTGAGTCGGGAGGGGGCAGGTTCTTC,CASSESGGGRFF
TRBV20-1,TRBJ2-3,NA,many,TGCAGTGCTTTAGTTCCCCCAGATACGCAGTATTTT,CSALVPPDTQYF
TRBV7-2,TRBJ1-3,NA,many,TGTGCCAGCAGCAAGCTCGTCACCTCTGGAAACACCATATATTTT,CASSKLVTSGNTIYF
TRBV10-3,TRBJ2-3,NA,few,TGTGCCATCAGTGTCGGGCGGACTAGCACAGATACGCAGTATTTT,CAISVGRTSTDTQYF
TRBV6-2/TRBV6-3,TRBJ2-1,NA,NA,TGTGCCAGCCGGCTAGAATACAATGAGCAGTTCTTC,CASRLEYNEQFF
TRBV29-1,TRBJ2-3,TRBD1,many,TGCAGCGTTGATTACTCGGACAGGCTCACAGATACGCAGTATTTT,CSVDYSDRLTDTQYF
TRBV20-1,TRBJ2-7,NA,NA,TGCAGTGCTACAGGACCAAACTACGAGCAGTACTTC,CSATGPNYEQYF
TRBV27,TRBJ1-1,NA,few,TGTGCCAGCAGTCCCTGGACAGCCTTGAACACTGAAGCTTTCTTT,CASSPWTALNTEAFF
TRBV11-2,TRBJ2-5,NA,NA,TGTGCCAGCAGCCAGGAGGCTATCCTAGAGACCCAGTACTTC,CASSQEAILETQYF
TRBV20-1,TRBJ1-5,NA,few,TGCAGTGCTACTTCGCACCTCTTGGACCAGGGGTTTCAGCCCCAGCATTTT,CSATSHLLDQGFQPQHF
TRBV11-2,TRBJ1-2,NA,once,TGTGCCAGCAGCTTAGACCTAGTTGGGGCCGGCTACACCTTC,CASSLDLVGAGYTF
TRBV29-1,TRBJ2-5,NA,few,TGCAGCGTGCGTGACGGGGGAGAGACCCAGTACTTC,CSVRDGGETQYF
TRBV7-9,TRBJ1-1,NA,many,TGTGCCAGCAGCTTAGCTCGGCCCTCGGGGACTGAAGCTTTCTTT,CASSLARPSGTEAFF
TRBV6-5,TRBJ2-4,NA,few,TGTGCCAGCAGAGCGCCGGGGGCAAACATTCAGTACTTC,CASRAPGANIQYF
TRBV9,TRBJ1-6,NA,many,TGTGCCAGCAGCCCCCGAGAGGGCCGAAGCTCCTATAATTCACCCCTCCACTTT,CASSPREGRSSYNSPLHF
TRBV11-2,TRBJ1-4,NA,NA,TGTGCCAGCAGCTTAGATCTAAGGCGGCCAACAACTAATGAAAAACTGTTTTTT,CASSLDLRRPTTNEKLFF
TRBV2,TRBJ1-4,TRBD1,NA,TGTGCCAGCAAGGGGGACAGGGGAGGTGAAAAACTGTTTTTT,CASKGDRGGEKLFF
TRBV20-1,TRBJ2-3,NA,many,TGCAGTGCTACCCGGGGTAGCACCGGCACAGATACGCAGTATTTT,CSATRGSTGTDTQYF
TRBV5-1,TRBJ2-6,NA,NA,TGCGCCAGCAGCGCCCGATCCGGGGCCAACGTCCTGACTTTC,CASSARSGANVLTF
TRBV7-2,TRBJ2-1,NA,few,TGTGCCAGCAGCGGGGGAGGTATTACGAGCTCCTACAATGAGCAGTTCTTC,CASSGGGITSSYNEQFF
TRBV5-1,TRBJ1-4,NA,NA,TGCGCCAGTATGGAGGGTAATCAGGGTGAAAAACTGTTTTTT,CASMEGNQGEKLFF
TRBV29-1,TRBJ2-4,TRBD2,many,TGCAGCGTTAGGACTAGCGGGGGTGTAGCCAAAAACATTCAGTACTTC,CSVRTSGGVAKNIQYF
TRBV6-2/TRBV6-3,TRBJ2-7,NA,NA,TGTGCCAGCAGTTACTCGGGGGAAGGCTACGAGCAGTACTTC,CASSYSGEGYEQYF
TRBV28,TRBJ2-7,TRBD1,few,TGTGCCAGCAGGGGACAGGGATTACTGCAGTACTTC,CASRGQGLLQYF
TRBV6-2/TRBV6-3,TRBJ1-6,NA,many,TGTGCCAGCAGTTTAAGGACAGATAATTCACCCCTCCACTTT,CASSLRTDNSPLHF